This TCR beta chain was sequenced in a study of CD8+ T cells in alopecia areata. V was trimmed by 3 bases and J by 1 base, leaving 10 bases between them. The V gene's germline CDR1 is SGHNT and CDR2 YYREEE (reference sequence). CDR3 length: 14 residues. Collection of lesional scalp punch biopsies and peripheral blood was performed in alopecia areata patients. This clone was seen only once. Sequencing relied on a cDNA template that was reverse transcribed from extracted RNA. Assay: immunoSEQ multiplex PCR; the TCRdb copy retains only in-frame clones and omits some. The table has fewer than 150,000 clones, approximately 38% seen once.

The material sequenced was CD4+ T cells sorted from blood. The TCR originated in a human donor with alopecia areata. This rearrangement joins TRBV5-4 to TRBJ1-1, with D uncertain. The CDR3 region has the DNA TGTGCCAGCAGCTCGTTATTCGGGAACACTGAAGCTTTCTTT. Translation: CASSSLFGNTEAFF.